A selection of T cell receptor beta chains follows, all from one sample in a study of blood T cell repertoires in COVID-19. Assay used: immunoSEQ multiplex PCR; TCRdb lists only in-frame clones, some missing. The sample has approximately 200,000 clones; about 87% are singletons. The sequenced sample consisted of peripheral blood. The source is a woman in her twenties or thirties with acute or convalescent COVID-19. Both conserved end residues are part of each CDR3. A D gene is named only where the DNA matches it firmly. Expanded clones get a size class; other rows say once, few or many, or leave the size out.

CDR3 DNA | CDR3 protein | J gene | clone size | D gene | V gene
TGTGCCAGCAAAGGGGACAGAAACCATGGCTACACCTTC | CASKGDRNHGYTF | TRBJ1-2 | few | TRBD1 | TRBV2
TGTGCCAGCACCACTGGGACTACCGGTACGCAGTATTTT | CASTTGTTGTQYF | TRBJ2-3 | . | TRBD2 | TRBV11-2
TGTGCCAGCTCACGGGTTAGCGGATACACAGATACGCAGTATTTT | CASSRVSGYTDTQYF | TRBJ2-3 | . | . | TRBV18
TGTGCCAGTACTACCGGGTCAAGTAATGAAAAACTGTTTTTT | CASTTGSSNEKLFF | TRBJ1-4 | . | . | TRBV19
TGTGCCTGGAACAGGGAACTGGGCGATGAGCAGTTCTTC | CAWNRELGDEQFF | TRBJ2-1 | . | . | TRBV30
TGTGCCAGCAGCTTAGCCCCAAGCTCCTACAATGAGCAGTTCTTC | CASSLAPSSYNEQFF | TRBJ2-1 | . | . | TRBV5-4
TGTGCCAGCAGCGTACAGGGGAAGACTGAAGCTTTCTTT | CASSVQGKTEAFF | TRBJ1-1 | . | . | TRBV9
TGCGCCAGCAGCGATCCGGGACAGGGTCCCTACGAGCAGTACTTC | CASSDPGQGPYEQYF | TRBJ2-7 | . | TRBD1 | TRBV5-1
TGTGCCAGCAGCTTGGTAGCATCCGGGGAGCTGTTTTTT | CASSLVASGELFF | TRBJ2-2 | . | . | TRBV7-9
TGTGCCAGCAGCCTCGGACTAGCGGGAGGTTTGGCACAAGAGACCCAGTACTTC | CASSLGLAGGLAQETQYF | TRBJ2-5 | . | TRBD2 | TRBV7-8
TGCAGTGCTAGTCCAGGGATGAGCAATCAGCCCCAGCATTTT | CSASPGMSNQPQHF | TRBJ1-5 | . | . | TRBV20-1
TGCAGTCGGACAGGGGCCACTGAAGCTTTCTTT | CSRTGATEAFF | TRBJ1-1 | . | TRBD1 | TRBV20-1
TGTGCCTGTCGAGACAGGGGGGCCTACAATGAGCAGTTCTTC | CACRDRGAYNEQFF | TRBJ2-1 | . | TRBD1 | TRBV28
TGCGCCAGCAGACACAAGTCGACTGAAGCTTTCTTT | CASRHKSTEAFF | TRBJ1-1 | . | . | TRBV5-1
TGTGCCAGCACGGGGGTGGAGTTTTCGTCCCTCCACTTT | CASTGVEFSSLHF | TRBJ1-6 | . | . | TRBV2
TGTGCCACCCTAGGATTCCCAGATACGCAGTATTTT | CATLGFPDTQYF | TRBJ2-3 | . | . | TRBV24-1
TGTGCCAGCACCGAACGGGGGGAGACCCAGTACTTC | CASTERGETQYF | TRBJ2-5 | once | . | TRBV6-5
TGCACGGGAGGACACCCCTATGGCTACACCTTC | CTGGHPYGYTF | TRBJ1-2 | . | . | TRBV20-1
TGTGCCTGGATGGATAGAGCGGGGGGCAATGAGCAGTTCTTC | CAWMDRAGGNEQFF | TRBJ2-1 | . | TRBD2 | TRBV30
TGTGCCAGCAGCGTAGCGGTCCGAGGGTACAATGAGCAGTTCTTC | CASSVAVRGYNEQFF | TRBJ2-1 | . | . | TRBV9
TGTGCCAGTGCCCATAGCGGGAGTTGGGATGAGCAGTTCTTC | CASAHSGSWDEQFF | TRBJ2-1 | . | TRBD2 | TRBV19
TGTGCCAGCAGCTTGAGTGGTGTTGAAGAGACCCAGTACTTC | CASSLSGVEETQYF | TRBJ2-5 | . | . | TRBV7-2
TGTGCCAGCACCGGACGGGAAAGAGGGGAGCAGTTCTTC | CASTGRERGEQFF | TRBJ2-1 | . | . | TRBV2
TGTGCCAGCGCCCCGGGACAGGGGGCCTTCTATGGCTACACCTTC | CASAPGQGAFYGYTF | TRBJ1-2 | few | TRBD1 | TRBV28
TGCGCCAGCAGCAGTACCAACACCGGGGAGCTGTTTTTT | CASSSTNTGELFF | TRBJ2-2 | . | . | TRBV10-1
TGTGCCGCTAAAGACCAGGGGGGTACCGGGGAGCTGTTTTTT | CAAKDQGGTGELFF | TRBJ2-2 | . | . | TRBV10-3
TGTGCCAGCAGTGAAGTTGGGAGTCAGCCCCAGCATTTT | CASSEVGSQPQHF | TRBJ1-5 | . | . | TRBV6-1
TGTGCCAGCAGCTTAACAGGAATGGCCTACGAGCAGTACTTC | CASSLTGMAYEQYF | TRBJ2-7 | . | . | TRBV5-5
TGTGCCAGCAGCTTTCAGGGACTGCCTGAGTATTTT | CASSFQGLPEYF | TRBJ2-3 | . | . | TRBV7-9
TGTGCCAGCAGCTTAGGACTAGGGTGGTACGAGCAGTACTTC | CASSLGLGWYEQYF | TRBJ2-7 | . | . | TRBV7-9
TGTGCCAGCAGCCAATTTAGCGGAACCTACGAGCAGTACTTC | CASSQFSGTYEQYF | TRBJ2-7 | . | . | TRBV11-3
TGTGCCAGCAGTTCCTCGGGGGTACTCCCATACGAGCAGTACTTC | CASSSSGVLPYEQYF | TRBJ2-7 | . | . | TRBV28
TGTGCCAGCAGCTTTTTAGAGTATGGTGCTTTCTTT | CASSFLEYGAFF | TRBJ1-1 | . | . | TRBV7-9